This T cell receptor beta chain was captured by sequencing in a study of cytomegalovirus exposure and HLA in healthy donors. Study as a whole: Genotyping of more than 300 donors showed that 80% to 90% belonged to the Caucasian-associated ancestry cluster.

PCR used 60 Vbeta primers and 13 Jbeta primers. TCRdb's copy holds only in-frame clones and misses some; the assay was immunoSEQ multiplex PCR. Here the sample spans under 150,000 clones, roughly 9.6% being singletons. J lost 3 bases, V lost 4 bases, and 6 bases had no gene match. The CDR3 is 17 residues long. CDR1 and CDR2 from the germline V gene are SGHRS and YFSETQ. This chain connects TRBV5-1 to TRBJ2-2, with 13 bases identical to TRBD2. Sequenced: PBMCs. The sequence was obtained from a woman in her thirties or forties in good health and CMV-seropositive. This chain's CDR3 is CASSKGLAGWDTGELFF. The CDR3 nucleotides read TGCGCCAGCAGCAAGGGACTAGCGGGGTGGGACACCGGGGAGCTGTTTTTT.